This TCR beta chain stems from a study of T cell repertoires in cytomegalovirus infection (dated by TCRdb to between 2018 and 2021). With respect to the entire study: The HLA type of each donor mattered for the analysis, because public TCR beta signatures pointed to carriage of CMV infection along with the matching HLA type.

CDR1 and CDR2, looked up from the germline V gene, are SGHRS and YFSETQ. The CDR3 measures 12 amino acids from cysteine to phenylalanine. Solely the CDR3 DNA is kept, with 36 bases framed from the first base. Trimming at the junction amounts to 4 bases on V and 5 bases on J, and the germline ends lie 10 bases apart. TCRdb lists the instrument as Illumina HiSeq 1500. TCRdb applied fastp at Q25 and MiXCR to the public reads, then kept only in-frame beta chains. Each CDR3 protein appears once, grouped with its most common genes and DNA. In all, the sample holds 250,000 to 300,000 distinct CDR3 sequences, and approximately 15% of those were seen once. In total, the top ten clones hold 8.8% of the sample. Study-wide findings and limitations: The ex vivo response was dominated by HLA-C-restricted CMV-specific TCR beta clonotypes, which also provided the single most frequent clonotype in two of eight donors. In both this cohort and an independent cohort of 350 or so donors, the cumulative frequency of public TCR beta family members distinguished carriers of CMV infection plus the relevant HLA type.

This clonotype has just a few counts. Its binding antigen is unknown. One base away there is no much larger clone; base qualities are not given. This sequence uses TRBV5-1 and TRBJ2-7; too little of a D gene remains to name it. The sample taken for sequencing was PBMCs. The sequence was obtained from a human donor in good health (CMV status not recorded). Some clones in this sample may be carry-over from other donors' samples. The sequenced DNA: TGCGCCAGCAGCCCGATAGGCCACGAGCAGTACTTC. It translates as CASSPIGHEQYF.